Listed below are T cell receptor beta chains from one sample, sequenced in a study of T cells in pancreatic ductal adenocarcinoma. Generated by immunoSEQ multiplex PCR, the TCRdb table keeps only in-frame clones and is missing some. The top ten hold around 3.2% of the sample, which has over 90,000 clones, 90% to 95% seen once. The sample comprised PBMCs. The receptors originated from a human donor with pancreatic ductal adenocarcinoma. CDR3s include the opening cysteine and the closing phenylalanine or tryptophan. D genes are given only for firm matches. A clone size is listed for some rows: how often the clone was seen (once, few, many), or a class if it is expanded.

j_gene: TRBJ2-3; v_gene: TRBV5-5; len: 13; d_gene: -; abundance: -; CDR3nt: TGTGCCAGCAGCTTGGCATTCACAGATACGCAGTATTTT; CDR3aa: CASSLAFTDTQYF
j_gene: TRBJ1-1; v_gene: TRBV7-9; len: 15; d_gene: TRBD1; abundance: -; CDR3nt: TGTGCCAGCAGCTTACCGACAGGGGGCGCGACTGAAGCTTTCTTT; CDR3aa: CASSLPTGGATEAFF
j_gene: TRBJ2-5; v_gene: TRBV6-6; len: 15; d_gene: TRBD1; abundance: -; CDR3nt: TGTGCCAGCAGTTACTCCCCGCTAGGGGGCGAGACCCAGTACTTC; CDR3aa: CASSYSPLGGETQYF
j_gene: TRBJ2-7; v_gene: TRBV10-3; len: 16; d_gene: TRBD2; abundance: -; CDR3nt: TGTGCCATCAGCAGGGTCGGGACTAGCAGGAACTACGAGCAGTACTTC; CDR3aa: CAISRVGTSRNYEQYF
j_gene: TRBJ2-2; v_gene: TRBV5-4; len: 16; d_gene: TRBD1; abundance: -; CDR3nt: TGTGCCAGCAGCTTACCGGGACAGTTGAACACCGGGGAGCTGTTTTTT; CDR3aa: CASSLPGQLNTGELFF
j_gene: TRBJ2-7; v_gene: TRBV23-1; len: 11; d_gene: -; abundance: -; CDR3nt: TGCGCCAGCACCCTAGACCTGGCGCAGTACTTC; CDR3aa: CASTLDLAQYF
j_gene: TRBJ1-2; v_gene: TRBV30; len: 14; d_gene: TRBD1; abundance: -; CDR3nt: TGTGCCTGGAAGGAACGGGACAGGGAGGGTGGCTACACCTTC; CDR3aa: CAWKERDREGGYTF
j_gene: TRBJ2-1; v_gene: TRBV2; len: 16; d_gene: -; abundance: -; CDR3nt: TGTGCCAGCAGCTACCCAATTGACACCTCCTACAATGAGCAGTTCTTC; CDR3aa: CASSYPIDTSYNEQFF
j_gene: TRBJ2-3; v_gene: TRBV2; len: 15; d_gene: TRBD2; abundance: -; CDR3nt: TGTGCCACCAAAGCTAGCGGGGGGGGCACAGATACGCAGTATTTT; CDR3aa: CATKASGGGTDTQYF
j_gene: TRBJ2-1; v_gene: TRBV19; len: 20; d_gene: TRBD2; abundance: -; CDR3nt: TGTGCCAGTAGTATGAGTGGACCGGGACTAGCGGGAGGGCCCTACAATGAGCAGTTCTTC; CDR3aa: CASSMSGPGLAGGPYNEQFF
j_gene: TRBJ2-3; v_gene: TRBV5-1; len: 17; d_gene: -; abundance: -; CDR3nt: TGCGCCAGCAGCTTGGCCCCCTCCGGGAGCCACACAGATACGCAGTATTTT; CDR3aa: CASSLAPSGSHTDTQYF
j_gene: TRBJ1-5; v_gene: TRBV6-1; len: 13; d_gene: TRBD1; abundance: -; CDR3nt: TGTGCCAGCACCAGGGACAGCTATCAGCCCCAGCATTTT; CDR3aa: CASTRDSYQPQHF
j_gene: TRBJ1-1; v_gene: TRBV19; len: 15; d_gene: TRBD1; abundance: once; CDR3nt: TGTGCCAGTACCCACGGACAGGGGGTACACACTGAAGCTTTCTTT; CDR3aa: CASTHGQGVHTEAFF
j_gene: TRBJ2-1; v_gene: TRBV4-2; len: 16; d_gene: -; abundance: -; CDR3nt: TGTGCCAGCAGCCAAGTCTTAGCGGCCTCCTACAATGAGCAGTTCTTC; CDR3aa: CASSQVLAASYNEQFF
j_gene: TRBJ2-5; v_gene: TRBV11-2; len: 16; d_gene: TRBD1; abundance: -; CDR3nt: TGTGCCAGCAGCTTAGATCGGTGGACAGGGAGAGAGACCCAGTACTTC; CDR3aa: CASSLDRWTGRETQYF
j_gene: TRBJ1-2; v_gene: TRBV19; len: 13; d_gene: -; abundance: -; CDR3nt: TGTGCCAGTAGTATACTTACAGGGCGCGGCTACACCTTC; CDR3aa: CASSILTGRGYTF
j_gene: TRBJ2-1; v_gene: TRBV5-8; len: 20; d_gene: TRBD2; abundance: -; CDR3nt: TGTGCCAGCAGCCCGACTAGCGGGAAGATTAGAGGTGCGTTTTACAATGAGCAGTTCTTC; CDR3aa: CASSPTSGKIRGAFYNEQFF
j_gene: TRBJ2-7; v_gene: TRBV7-2; len: 12; d_gene: -; abundance: -; CDR3nt: TGTGCCAGCGCAGGAAACCCCTACGAGCAGTACTTC; CDR3aa: CASAGNPYEQYF
j_gene: TRBJ1-1; v_gene: TRBV5-1; len: 13; d_gene: TRBD1; abundance: once; CDR3nt: TGCGCCAGCAGCTTGGACAGGGGGCTGGCAGCTTTCTTT; CDR3aa: CASSLDRGLAAFF
j_gene: TRBJ2-5; v_gene: TRBV19; len: 13; d_gene: TRBD1; abundance: -; CDR3nt: TGTGCCAGCCGGACGACAGGGGCCGGGACCCAGTACTTC; CDR3aa: CASRTTGAGTQYF
j_gene: TRBJ1-5; v_gene: TRBV27; len: 15; d_gene: TRBD1; abundance: -; CDR3nt: TGTGCCAGCAGTTTATCCGGGACAGGGATTCCGCCCCAGCATTTT; CDR3aa: CASSLSGTGIPPQHF
j_gene: TRBJ1-2; v_gene: TRBV28; len: 12; d_gene: -; abundance: -; CDR3nt: TGTGCCAGCGGTGTTGCGGCCTATGGCTACACCTTC; CDR3aa: CASGVAAYGYTF
j_gene: TRBJ2-7; v_gene: TRBV5-1; len: 15; d_gene: TRBD2; abundance: -; CDR3nt: TGCGCCAGCAGCCCGAGACTAGCCTCACCTTACGAGCAGTACTTC; CDR3aa: CASSPRLASPYEQYF
j_gene: TRBJ2-3; v_gene: TRBV5-8; len: 16; d_gene: TRBD2; abundance: -; CDR3nt: TGTGCCAGCAGCTTGATGGTAGCGGGAGACACAGATACGCAGTATTTT; CDR3aa: CASSLMVAGDTDTQYF
j_gene: TRBJ2-7; v_gene: TRBV7-2; len: 15; d_gene: -; abundance: -; CDR3nt: TGTGCCAGCAGCCGAAGCGGCCTTGCTCTTCGGAGGCAGTACTTC; CDR3aa: CASSRSGLALRRQYF
j_gene: TRBJ2-3; v_gene: TRBV28; len: 16; d_gene: TRBD2; abundance: once; CDR3nt: TGTGCCAGCAGTTTCCGGGGGGACGGTAAAGTGGATACGCAGTATTTT; CDR3aa: CASSFRGDGKVDTQYF
j_gene: TRBJ2-1; v_gene: TRBV15; len: 16; d_gene: TRBD1; abundance: -; CDR3nt: TGTGCCACCAGCAGAGCTAGGGGACAGGGTAGCGATGAGCAGTTCTTC; CDR3aa: CATSRARGQGSDEQFF
j_gene: TRBJ2-7; v_gene: TRBV11-3; len: 14; d_gene: -; abundance: -; CDR3nt: TGTGCCAGCAGCTTAGATCGGTGGGATTCCCGCGGGCACTTC; CDR3aa: CASSLDRWDSRGHF
j_gene: TRBJ1-1; v_gene: TRBV5-1; len: 13; d_gene: -; abundance: few; CDR3nt: TGCGCCAGCAGCTTGCAACAGAACACTGAAGCTTTCTTT; CDR3aa: CASSLQQNTEAFF
j_gene: TRBJ2-7; v_gene: TRBV19; len: 15; d_gene: TRBD2; abundance: -; CDR3nt: TGTGCCAGTAGTAGAGCTAGCGGGAGCTCCTACGAGCAGTACTTC; CDR3aa: CASSRASGSSYEQYF
j_gene: TRBJ2-6; v_gene: TRBV30; len: 13; d_gene: -; abundance: -; CDR3nt: TGTGCCTGGAGTGTGTTTTCATCCAACGTCCTGACTTTC; CDR3aa: CAWSVFSSNVLTF
j_gene: TRBJ2-7; v_gene: TRBV28; len: 13; d_gene: -; abundance: -; CDR3nt: TGTGCCAGCAGTTTTGGGGGACTGGGGGAGCAGTACTTC; CDR3aa: CASSFGGLGEQYF
j_gene: TRBJ2-3; v_gene: TRBV2; len: 14; d_gene: TRBD2; abundance: -; CDR3nt: TGTGCCACTGGGGCTAGCGGAGTCACAGATACGCAGTATTTT; CDR3aa: CATGASGVTDTQYF
j_gene: TRBJ2-2; v_gene: TRBV28; len: 12; d_gene: -; abundance: -; CDR3nt: TGTGCCAGCATCTCAACGGGGGGGGAGCTGTTTTTT; CDR3aa: CASISTGGELFF
j_gene: TRBJ2-7; v_gene: TRBV9; len: 11; d_gene: -; abundance: -; CDR3nt: TGTGCCAGCAGCCAGGGAGGCGAGCAGTACTTC; CDR3aa: CASSQGGEQYF
j_gene: TRBJ2-1; v_gene: TRBV9; len: 14; d_gene: -; abundance: once; CDR3nt: TGTGCCAGCAGCGGAGGGATGTCCCACAATGAGCAGTTCTTC; CDR3aa: CASSGGMSHNEQFF
j_gene: TRBJ2-3; v_gene: TRBV14; len: 14; d_gene: -; abundance: -; CDR3nt: TGTGCCAGCGGGCCGGCAGGTACGTTGGATACGCAGTATTTT; CDR3aa: CASGPAGTLDTQYF
j_gene: TRBJ2-7; v_gene: TRBV7-2; len: 18; d_gene: TRBD1; abundance: -; CDR3nt: TGTGCCAGCAGCTTAGTACTCCCTCTCGGGACAGGGACCTACGAGCAGTACTTC; CDR3aa: CASSLVLPLGTGTYEQYF
j_gene: TRBJ2-7; v_gene: TRBV15; len: 14; d_gene: -; abundance: -; CDR3nt: TGTGCCACCAGCAGAGTTAGGGGAACCTACGAGCAGTACTTC; CDR3aa: CATSRVRGTYEQYF
j_gene: TRBJ1-2; v_gene: TRBV6-5; len: 13; d_gene: TRBD1; abundance: -; CDR3nt: TGTGCCAGCAGTAGACAGGGAAACTATGGCTACACCTTC; CDR3aa: CASSRQGNYGYTF
j_gene: TRBJ2-3; v_gene: TRBV6-5; len: 13; d_gene: -; abundance: -; CDR3nt: TGTGCCAGCAGTTACTGGGCAGGTGATACGCAGTATTTT; CDR3aa: CASSYWAGDTQYF
j_gene: TRBJ2-5; v_gene: TRBV10-3; len: 15; d_gene: -; abundance: -; CDR3nt: TGTGCCATCAGTGAAAGGACCGCAGGGGAAGAGACCCAGTACTTC; CDR3aa: CAISERTAGEETQYF
j_gene: TRBJ1-2; v_gene: TRBV5-4; len: 16; d_gene: TRBD1; abundance: -; CDR3nt: TGTGCCAGCAGCCCCGGGAGACAGGGCCTATTCTATGGCTACACCTTC; CDR3aa: CASSPGRQGLFYGYTF
j_gene: TRBJ2-3; v_gene: TRBV28; len: 13; d_gene: -; abundance: -; CDR3nt: TGTGCCAGCAGTTTACCCCAGTCAGATACGCAGTATTTT; CDR3aa: CASSLPQSDTQYF
j_gene: TRBJ2-5; v_gene: TRBV18; len: 13; d_gene: TRBD1; abundance: -; CDR3nt: TGTGCCAGCTCACCGACAGGGGCCGAGACCCAGTACTTC; CDR3aa: CASSPTGAETQYF
j_gene: TRBJ2-5; v_gene: TRBV7-9; len: 12; d_gene: -; abundance: -; CDR3nt: TGTGCCAGCAGCCTACGGCAAGAGACCCAGTACTTC; CDR3aa: CASSLRQETQYF
j_gene: TRBJ2-3; v_gene: TRBV28; len: 15; d_gene: -; abundance: -; CDR3nt: TGTGCCAGCAGCCCCAGGGGAGTTGGTACAGATACGCAGTATTTT; CDR3aa: CASSPRGVGTDTQYF
j_gene: TRBJ2-7; v_gene: TRBV28; len: 12; d_gene: TRBD2; abundance: -; CDR3nt: TGTGCCAGCATGAGGGAGGGGTACGAGCAGTACTTC; CDR3aa: CASMREGYEQYF
j_gene: TRBJ1-2; v_gene: TRBV30; len: 15; d_gene: -; abundance: -; CDR3nt: TGTGCCTGGACCCAACCGGGACCGGGAGTATACGGCTACACCTTC; CDR3aa: CAWTQPGPGVYGYTF
j_gene: TRBJ1-1; v_gene: TRBV6-1; len: 14; d_gene: -; abundance: -; CDR3nt: TGTGCCAGCAGTGAAGCAACAGGTGGGACTGAAGCTTTCTTT; CDR3aa: CASSEATGGTEAFF
j_gene: TRBJ2-7; v_gene: TRBV18; len: 13; d_gene: -; abundance: -; CDR3nt: TGTGCCAGCTCACTGGCGGACACCTACGAGCAGTACTTC; CDR3aa: CASSLADTYEQYF
j_gene: TRBJ2-4; v_gene: TRBV4-2; len: 13; d_gene: TRBD1; abundance: -; CDR3nt: TGTGCCAGCAGCCAAGATCTGGGACAGGGAGTTTACTTC; CDR3aa: CASSQDLGQGVYF
j_gene: TRBJ2-7; v_gene: TRBV18; len: 15; d_gene: TRBD1; abundance: -; CDR3nt: TGTGCCAGCTCACCCCTCGGGACAGGGGGCCCCGAGCAGTACTTC; CDR3aa: CASSPLGTGGPEQYF
j_gene: TRBJ2-2; v_gene: TRBV19; len: 15; d_gene: -; abundance: -; CDR3nt: TGTGCCAGCGACCCGGTTGGAGGGGGCATCGGGGAGCTGTTTTTT; CDR3aa: CASDPVGGGIGELFF